A single sample gave rise to the 30 T cell receptor beta chains below, sequenced in a study of CD8 T cells in ankylosing spondylitis. TCRdb reprocessed the 5' RACE reads with MiXCR, giving one entry per CDR3 protein. The repertoire holds a few hundred thousand distinct CDR3 sequences, with 15% to 20% as singletons. Sequencing was done on a sample of blood, either unsorted or a sorted T cell fraction (not recorded which). All receptors derive from a male donor with ankylosing spondylitis or in good health (not recorded which).

This rearrangement joins TRBV5-8 to TRBJ2-1; TRBD2 agrees at 7 bases. The ends lost 5 bases at V and 2 bases at J; junction bases unmatched: 10. This CDR3 spans 16 amino acids. The germline CDR1 and CDR2 sequences are SGHTS and YDEGEE. The CDR3 spells CASRVPGLAAYNEQFF. CDR3 sequence (DNA): TGTGCCAGCAGGGTGCCCGGGCTAGCGGCCTACAATGAGCAGTTCTTC.

The sample holds a few counts of this clonotype. The chain uses TRBV27 and TRBJ2-3, with 8 bases lining up with TRBD1. Germline-derived CDR1 and CDR2 are MNHEY and SMNVEV (reference sequence). This CDR3 comprises 19 residues. After removal of 2 bases from V and 5 bases from J, the junction contained 18 bases not matched to a gene. Here the CDR3 reads CASSLGTGTMVPAVDTQYF. In nucleotides, the CDR3 is TGTGCCAGCAGTTTAGGGACAGGCACCATGGTCCCTGCGGTAGATACGCAGTATTTT.

This clonotype was counted between two and nine times. This chain links TRBV7-2 with TRBJ2-3, with unresolved D. Germline assignment: CDR1 SGHTA and CDR2 FQGNSA. The CDR3 runs to 12 residues. V lost 4 bases and J 7 bases, leaving 9 bases between the germline ends. The CDR3 protein is CASSSFGHTQYF. DNA for the CDR3: TGTGCCAGCAGCTCCTTCGGGCATACGCAGTATTTT. Based on the CDR3 plus reference TRBV7-2 and TRBJ2-3, the full variable domain is GAGVSQSPSNKVTEKGKDVELRCDPISGHTALYWYRQSLGQGLEFLIYFQGNSAPDKSGLPSDRFSAERTGGSVSTLTIQRTQQEDSAVYLCASSSFGHTQYFGPGTRLTVL.

This clonotype was detected ten times or more. The rearrangement joins TRBV20-1 to TRBJ1-1, with unresolved D. Per germline, CDR1 DFQATT and CDR2 SNEGSKA (reference sequence). The CDR3 length is 13 residues. The V and J ends lost 2 bases and 1 base respectively, with 8 bases between them. Written as DNA, the CDR3 is TGCAGTGCTAGATACGGGGAGAACACTGAAGCTTTCTTT. It yields the protein CSARYGENTEAFF.

This clonotype came up a few times. This chain links TRBV29-1 with TRBJ2-7, with D unclear. Trimming took off 4 bases at V and 3 bases at J, with 13 bases between the two ends. The CDR3 runs to 13 residues. Germline V CDR1 and CDR2: SQVTM, ANQGSEA. CDR3 protein: CSVGESLNYEQYF. In nucleotides, the CDR3 is TGCAGCGTTGGGGAATCCCTAAACTACGAGCAGTACTTC.

This rearrangement joins TRBV7-6 to TRBJ2-7, with TRBD2 matching 8 bases. Germline CDR1 and CDR2: SGHVS and FNYEAQ. The CDR3 has 15 residues. With V trimmed by 5 bases and J by 2 bases, 8 bases remained unmatched. The CDR3 coding sequence is TGTGCCAGCAGCCAGTACGGGACTAGTGCCTACGAGCAGTACTTC. It encodes CASSQYGTSAYEQYF.

The chain joins TRBV7-6 to TRBJ2-1, with 12 bases identical to TRBD2. The V segment lost 1 base and the J segment 7 bases; nucleotides outside the gene matches: 8. This CDR3 has 17 amino acids. Germline assignment: CDR1 SGHVS and CDR2 FNYEAQ. CDR3 region: CASSLGWTSGMFNEQFF. DNA for the CDR3: TGTGCCAGCAGCTTAGGGTGGACTAGCGGGATGTTTAATGAGCAGTTCTTC.

This clonotype turned up a few times. The CDR3, as DNA: TGCAGCGTACTCAAACCGGGACAAGACTACGAGCAGTACTTC. This encodes CSVLKPGQDYEQYF. The chain joins TRBV29-1 to TRBJ2-7, with D tentatively TRBD1 (6 bases). Germline-derived CDR1 and CDR2 are SQVTM and ANQGSEA. Trimming pared 6 bases from V and 3 bases from J, leaving 18 bases between. This CDR3 has 14 amino acids.

The chain employs TRBV10-3 and TRBJ2-7; D possibly corresponds to TRBD2 (6 bases). The CDR3 is 14 residues long. V dropped 11 bases and J dropped 6 bases, with 23 bases sitting between them. Germline V gene sequence: CDR1 ENHRY, CDR2 SYGVKD. The CDR3 DNA reads TGTGCCTCTGAGGAGGGCCCCAGCAGGAGCGAGCAGTACTTC. This sequence encodes CASEEGPSRSEQYF.

This clonotype was picked up many times. This rearrangement joins TRBV27 to TRBJ2-5; perhaps TRBD1 as D (6 bases). Trimming cost V 5 bases and J 4 bases, with 17 bases left between them. The CDR3 loop spans 15 amino acids. Germline-derived CDR1 and CDR2 are MNHEY and SMNVEV (reference sequence). The CDR3 spells CASSPPGARPETQYF. In DNA, the CDR3 is TGTGCCAGCAGTCCCCCAGGGGCCAGGCCAGAGACCCAGTACTTC.

This chain uses TRBV5-1 with TRBJ2-5; TRBD2 matches at 9 bases. The CDR3 spans 17 residues. Germline V gene data show CDR1 as SGHRS and CDR2 as YFSETQ. The V and J ends lost 0 bases and 5 bases, in that order; junction bases with no gene match: 11. The DNA for the CDR3 is TGCGCCAGCAGCTTGGTGGTAGCGGGAGTGCGAAGGGAGACCCAGTACTTC. This codes for CASSLVVAGVRRETQYF. The full variable domain, in which reference TRBV5-1 and TRBJ2-5 provide the parts outside the CDR3, is KAGVTQTPRYLIKTRGQQVTLSCSPISGHRSVSWYQQTPGQGLQFLFEYFSETQRNKGNFPGRFSGRQFSNSRSEMNVSTLELGDSALYLCASSLVVAGVRRETQYFGPGTRLLVL.

The chain recombines TRBV28 with TRBJ2-5; D is tentatively TRBD1 or TRBD2 (5 bases each). CDR3 length: 15 amino acids. With 5 bases removed from V and 5 bases from J, the gap between germline ends came to 18 bases. Per germline, CDR1 MDHEN and CDR2 SYDVKM. CDR3 nucleotides: TGTGCCAGCAGTCCGGGACCCGGTGGGTGGGAGACCCAGTACTTC. It yields the protein CASSPGPGGWETQYF.

This clonotype appeared many times. V gene TRBV12-3 or TRBV12-4 combines with J gene TRBJ2-7; no definite D call. The CDR3 loop spans 14 amino acids. Trimming took 3 bases from V and 2 from J, leaving 11 bases between them. The CDR3 region has the DNA TGTGCCAGCAGTTTCGTCTGGCCCACCTACGAGCAGTACTTC. It translates to CASSFVWPTYEQYF.

The chain joins TRBV13 to TRBJ2-1; tentatively, D is TRBD1 (6 bases). Trimming took 8 bases from V and 10 from J, leaving 21 bases between them. CDR1 PRHDT and CDR2 FYEKMQ come from the germline V gene (reference sequence). This CDR3 contains 14 residues. Written as DNA, the CDR3 is TGTGCCAGCGACCGCGTTGAGGGGGTTGGGGAGCAGTTCTTC. Its protein is CASDRVEGVGEQFF.

CDR3 coding DNA: TGTGCCAGCAGCCAAGCGGCGGTAGCGGGACCGTCTCGTTCCTACAATGAGCAGTTCTTC. It yields the protein CASSQAAVAGPSRSYNEQFF. The chain joins TRBV14 to TRBJ2-1; 8 nucleotides align to TRBD2. CDR1 is SGHDN, CDR2 FVKESK, per germline. The CDR3 is made up of 20 amino acids. The V gene end was trimmed by 1 base and the J gene end by 1 base; junction bases not matched to a gene: 15.

The sample holds many counts of this clonotype. This sequence joins TRBV5-5 and TRBJ2-3, with TRBD2 matching over 11 bases. Trimming took 2 bases from V and 3 from J; bases not matched to a gene: 2. The CDR3 loop spans 15 amino acids. CDR1 SGHKS and CDR2 YYEKEE come from the germline V gene (reference sequence). The CDR3 here is CASSLGTSGTDTQYF. The DNA for the CDR3 is TGTGCCAGCAGCTTAGGGACTAGCGGTACAGATACGCAGTATTTT.

The V and J genes are TRBV12-3 or TRBV12-4 and TRBJ2-7; TRBD2 is a possible D gene (5 bases). The CDR3 loop spans 16 amino acids. V lost 8 bases and J 2 bases, leaving 22 bases between the germline ends. The CDR3 sequence is CASYSTVGVPPYEQYF. In DNA, the CDR3 is TGTGCCAGCTACTCGACGGTCGGGGTTCCTCCCTACGAGCAGTACTTC.

This clonotype was counted a few times. The V and J genes are TRBV4-3 and TRBJ2-7; TRBD1 or TRBD2 may be the D gene (5 bases each). CDR1 is LGHNA and CDR2 is YSLEER in the germline V gene. This CDR3 is built from 13 residues. Trimming stripped 2 bases from V and 6 bases from J, with 11 bases between. The CDR3 DNA reads TGCGCCAGCAGCCAACGGGGCGTCTCCGAGCAGTACTTC. Translating gives CASSQRGVSEQYF.

This clonotype was recorded a few times. V usage is TRBV28 and J usage is TRBJ1-4; tentatively, D is TRBD1 (5 bases). Germline lookup yields CDR1 MDHEN and CDR2 SYDVKM. The CDR3 runs 14 residues. Between the trimmed V and J ends, which lost 4 bases and 5 bases, there was a span of 11 bases. The CDR3 region is CASSSGPPNEKLFF. CDR3 sequence (DNA): TGTGCCAGCAGTTCGGGACCCCCGAATGAAAAACTGTTTTTT.

This clonotype has a count of ten or more. This sequence joins TRBV6-1 and TRBJ2-7; 10 bases fit TRBD2. The germline V gene has CDR1 MNHNS and CDR2 SASEGT. The CDR3 loop spans 13 amino acids. The junction had 6 bases not matched to a gene; V was cut back by 6 bases and J by 7 bases. DNA for the CDR3: TGTGCCAGCAGCCTGGGACTAGCGAATGAGCAGTACTTC. Translating it yields CASSLGLANEQYF.

This clonotype has a count of ten or more. This chain links TRBV7-3 with TRBJ2-2, with 9 bases identical to TRBD2. The CDR3 sequence is 16 residues long. Unmatched junction bases numbered 11, after V lost 5 bases and J lost 7 bases. Germline loops: CDR1 SGHTA, CDR2 FQGTGA. The CDR3: CASSIGVGLAGGELFF. The CDR3 bases are TGTGCCAGCAGCATAGGCGTGGGACTAGCTGGCGGGGAGCTGTTTTTT.

This clonotype was recorded a few times. The J gene is TRBJ2-7, the V gene TRBV4-1, with TRBD2 matching over 11 bases. The CDR3 sequence is 17 residues long. Losses at the gene ends were 0 bases for V and 4 bases for J; bases not matched to a gene: 8. Germline V CDR1 and CDR2: MGHRA, YSYEKL. The CDR3 nucleotides read TGCGCCAGCAGCCAAGATAACCTCCTAGCGGGAGGATACGAGCAGTACTTC. Amino acid sequence: CASSQDNLLAGGYEQYF.

The V and J genes are TRBV6-1 and TRBJ2-2; 12 nucleotides line up with TRBD2. Germline V CDR1 and CDR2: MNHNS, SASEGT. After removal of 5 bases from V and 2 bases from J, the junction contained 9 bases not matched to a gene. The CDR3 spans 18 residues. In nucleotides, the CDR3 is TGTGCCAGCAGTCCCCGACTAGCGGGAGTTTTAAACACCGGGGAGCTGTTTTTT. Encoded protein: CASSPRLAGVLNTGELFF.

This clonotype was observed a handful of times. The J gene is TRBJ2-5, the V gene TRBV29-1, with 11 bases lining up with TRBD2. CDR1 and CDR2 (germline): SQVTM, ANQGSEA. V shed 7 bases and J 5 bases; nucleotides not matched to a gene: 6. The CDR3 covers 13 residues. The CDR3, as DNA: TGCAGCGCACTAGCGGGGGAGCGGGAGACCCAGTACTTC. Its protein is CSALAGERETQYF.

The chain has TRBV20-1 and TRBJ2-7; D possibly corresponds to TRBD1 (5 bases). Germline V gene data show CDR1 as DFQATT and CDR2 as SNEGSKA (reference sequence). V dropped 2 bases and J dropped 3 bases, with 14 bases sitting between them. This CDR3 comprises 14 residues. The CDR3 nucleotides are TGCAGTGCTAGATCCACAGGTTCTTACTACGAGCAGTACTTC. Translation: CSARSTGSYYEQYF.

This clonotype was picked up a small number of times. V gene TRBV20-1 combines with J gene TRBJ2-2; D may correspond to TRBD1 or TRBD2 (5 bases each). The V end lost 4 bases, the J end lost 2 bases, and 14 bases lay between the germline ends. Germline lookup yields CDR1 DFQATT and CDR2 SNEGSKA (reference sequence). The CDR3 spans 15 residues. CDR3: CSATPWDGNTGELFF. CDR3 nucleotides: TGCAGTGCTACTCCCTGGGACGGCAACACCGGGGAGCTGTTTTTT.

This clonotype showed up many times. The rearrangement uses TRBV4-1 and TRBJ2-1; 14 bases are shared with TRBD2. Per germline, CDR1 MGHRA and CDR2 YSYEKL. With V trimmed by 1 base and J by 10 bases, 9 bases remained unmatched. CDR3 length equals 17 residues. The CDR3 spells CASSQAGTSGRSREQFF. The DNA of the CDR3 is TGCGCCAGCAGCCAAGCCGGGACTAGCGGGAGATCGCGCGAGCAGTTCTTC.

This clonotype has a count of ten or more. The chain links TRBV7-2 to TRBJ2-7, with D possibly matching TRBD2 (5 bases). This CDR3 comprises 15 residues. CDR1 and CDR2 (germline): SGHTA, FQGNSA. Between the trimmed V and J ends, which lost 5 bases and 0 bases, there was a span of 14 bases. The CDR3 sequence is CASSRIRDSSYEQYF. The CDR3 region has the DNA TGTGCCAGCAGCCGTATACGGGATAGCTCCTACGAGCAGTACTTC.

The chain links TRBV10-3 to TRBJ2-7; 9 positions agree with TRBD2. Per the germline V gene, CDR1 is ENHRY and CDR2 is SYGVKD. V was pared by 3 bases and J by 3 bases, with 6 bases of the junction left unmatched. This CDR3 spans 15 amino acids. The CDR3 is CAISDSGRTIYEQYF. DNA for the CDR3: TGTGCCATCAGTGACAGCGGGAGGACGATCTACGAGCAGTACTTC.

This clonotype was seen at least ten times. This chain uses TRBV12-3 or TRBV12-4 with TRBJ1-4; D perhaps matches TRBD1 (5 bases). The V and J ends lost 6 bases and 4 bases respectively, with 12 bases between them. The CDR3 runs 14 residues. The CDR3 loop reads CASRGPTVNEKLFF. In DNA form, the CDR3 reads TGTGCCAGCAGGGGACCGACTGTTAATGAAAAACTGTTTTTT.